This TCR beta chain was obtained from a study of CD8 T cells in ankylosing spondylitis. Note on this clonotype: Its antigen is currently unknown.

CDR3 size: 17 residues. The germline V and J ends were trimmed by 0 bases and 4 bases, with 19 bases remaining between them. CDR1 is DFQATT and CDR2 is SNEGSKA in the germline V gene (reference sequence). Findings and caveats of the study: Blood from ankylosing spondylitis patients appeared to carry a characteristic roughly eight-variant TCR beta motif. Disease-linked clones displayed a CD8+ phenotype and appeared relatively rarely in peripheral blood.

Quantitative 5'-RACE with molecular barcodes generated TCR beta libraries. Using its own MiXCR run on the 5' RACE reads, TCRdb lists one record per CDR3 protein. This sample has hundreds of thousands of distinct CDR3 sequences, with 30% to 35% found just once. This TCR derives from a male donor with ankylosing spondylitis or in good health (not recorded which). The specimen was blood, either unsorted or a sorted T cell fraction (not recorded which). This chain uses TRBV20-1 with TRBJ1-5; the D gene is possibly TRBD1 (5 bases). The CDR3 coding sequence is TGCAGTGCTAGAGATCGGGGTAGGGGAGGAGGAAATCAGCCCCAGCATTTT. Encoded protein: CSARDRGRGGGNQPQHF.